This paragraph covers one TCR beta chain sequence. Its recognized antigen is unknown. No per-base quality is available; no much larger clone lies one base away. The CDR3 goes from the cysteine to the phenylalanine over 14 residues. Only the CDR3 portion is preserved as DNA: 42 bases, with reading frame beginning at the first base. CDR1 SGHTA and CDR2 FQGNSA are derived from the germline V gene. V lost 5 bases and J lost 7 bases; the stretch between them is 15 bases long. This specimen belongs to a study of T cells after yellow fever vaccination (dated by TCRdb to the late 2010s). With regard to the full study: The SMART-Seq v4 Ultra Low Input RNA kit was used to prepare libraries from fractions with low cell numbers. Blood was drawn at multiple timepoints before and after primary and secondary immunization, with bulk PBMC replicates and cell subsets isolated. The cohort comprised two healthy male donors, one aged 18 to 30 and one aged 30 to 39 years. To track T-cell clones before and after primary and booster YFV17D yellow fever vaccination, bulk TCR alpha and beta repertoires were sequenced longitudinally.

The sample's treatment or condition label, in plain terms: live attenuated yellow fever vaccine strain. At each blood-draw timepoint, two biological replicates of bulk PBMCs were collected. A standard Ficoll-Paque protocol was used to isolate PBMCs from peripheral blood. RNA was extracted with TriZol from bulk PBMCs, CD4 and CD8 fractions, and dextramer-positive and dextramer-negative fractions. The sequencing machine was an Illumina NovaSeq 6000. Synthesis of TCR cDNA relied on 5'RACE template switching, a step that introduced a universal primer site along with unique molecular identifiers. Priming for cDNA synthesis came from both the TCR alpha and TCR beta constant segments. Two PCR steps were used to amplify libraries, with sample barcodes and sequencing adapters being added in the second step. Sequencing of libraries was done on Illumina HiSeq 2500 (2x100 bp) or NovaSeq (2x150 bp). Regarding the original processing steps: MIGEC handled demultiplexing of reads and collapsing into UMI consensus sequences, while MiXCR performed V(D)J alignment. Clonotypes responding to the vaccine were identified with edgeR on replicate PBMC samples, with the criteria of FDR below 0.01 and a log2 fold change above 5 up to day 15. CD4 or CD8 identity was assigned to each bulk clonotype according to whether the clonotype was present at higher abundance in the sequenced CD4 repertoire or the sequenced CD8 repertoire. The public reads were reanalyzed by TCRdb: fastp trimming at Q25, MiXCR alignment, in-frame beta chains only. Every entry covers one CDR3 protein and lists the most common genes and DNA from its rows. The V and J calls shown here were made by TCRdb, not taken from the authors' results. The sample table records a few hundred thousand distinct CDR3 sequences; about 4% of these occur just once. The top ten hold 20% to 25% of the sample.

The study at large found these results: Because abundant contaminating clonotypes from the bulk population could be contained in FACS-sorted repertoires, computational filtering was required. Compared with the primary T-cell response, the secondary T-cell response was faster but weaker, reaching its peak on day 5 rather than on day 15. Most clones expanded after primary vaccination (approximately 95% of CD4 and over 80% of CD8) were re-detected after the booster, suggesting that broad memory maintenance occurred. Only a couple of donors were included in the study, so the extent to which the findings can be generalized is limited. A small share of clonotypes occurred in both CD4 and CD8 compartments, likely arising from convergent recombination.

The chain is made from TRBV7-2 and TRBJ2-1, with no D gene named confidently. Material: PBMCs, obtained 5 days after the yellow fever booster vaccination. This clonotype was obtained from a man younger than 35 who received the YFV17D yellow fever vaccine. This receptor carries the CDR3 CASSRGEILNEQFF. The bases read TGTGCCAGCAGCCGAGGCGAGATATTAAATGAGCAGTTCTTC.